The 4 T cell receptor gamma chains below were found in one sample sequenced in a study of gamma delta lymphoproliferative disorders and STAT genes. Genomic DNA from isolated PBMCs served as the sequencing template. TCRdb called clones from the multiplex PCR reads again using CATT. The sample lists fewer than 550 gamma-chain clones; roughly 26% were seen once. The specimen was blood. All receptors come from a human donor in good health.

This clone is deemed large. V is TRGV8 and J is TRGJ1 or TRGJ2. Germline matching of the DNA provided the J gene here, since TCRdb leaves it blank. V gave up 3 bases and J gave up 2 bases; unmatched junction bases: 7. From germline, CDR1 is VENAVY and CDR2 YDSYNSRV. The CDR3 runs 14 residues. In DNA form, the CDR3 reads TGTGCCACCTGGGATGAGGTGGATTATTATAAGAAACTCTTT. Its protein is CATWDEVDYYKKLF.

At least ten counts were recorded for this clone. The protein TCRdb gives is from a much larger clone and does not agree with this DNA's translation at residue 7, likely a read error; the protein shown here comes from the DNA. This chain uses TRGV10 with TRGJ1 or TRGJ2. Because TCRdb records no J gene, it was assigned here through a match of the DNA to germline. TRGV10 is marked as an open reading frame, function uncertain. V dropped 8 bases and J dropped 3; count of bases not matched to a gene: 14. This CDR3 has 15 residues. DNA for the CDR3: TGTGCTGCGTGGGATTATGGCGGAATTTATTATAAGAAACTCTTT. This sequence encodes CAAWDYGGIYYKKLF.

By sample share, this clone is large. The CDR3 reads CATWDSPDYYKKLF. The CDR3 DNA reads as TGTGCCACCTGGGATAGTCCCGATTATTATAAGAAACTCTTT. The chain is built from TRGV8 and TRGJ1 or TRGJ2. Because TCRdb records no J gene, it was assigned here through a match of the DNA to germline. Germline assignment: CDR1 VENAVY and CDR2 YDSYNSRV. This CDR3 has 14 amino acids. Losses at the gene ends were 1 base for V and 2 bases for J; bases not matched to a gene: 5.

As regards this clone: This likely came from a read error, as a far larger clone is one base away. Other DNA sequences in this specimen translate into the identical CDR3. No J gene was named, though the V gene is TRGV10. TRGV10 is designated an ORF whose function remains uncertain. The CDR3 has 15 residues. This CDR3 reads CAAWDYDGIYYKKLF. The CDR3, as DNA: TGTGCTGCGTGGGATTATGACGGAATTTATTATAAAAAACTCTTT.